These 26 T cell receptor beta chains originate from one sample sequenced in a study of cytomegalovirus exposure and HLA in healthy donors. PCR amplification relied on 60 Vbeta primers (plus 13 Jbeta primers). Method: immunoSEQ multiplex PCR; TCRdb's copy keeps in-frame clones and lacks some. The data include fewer than 85,000 clones; the top ten clones carry roughly 3.8%. Source material: PBMCs. The origin of the receptors is a female donor in good health and CMV-seropositive.

J is TRBJ2-1 and V is TRBV6-5; D may be TRBD2 (6 bases). The germline CDR1 and CDR2 sequences are MNHEY and SVGAGI. The V end was cut by 6 bases, the J end by 7 bases, with 16 bases between. The CDR3 loop spans 14 amino acids. CDR3 protein: CASRDFQRANEQFF. The CDR3 nucleotides are TGTGCCAGCAGGGATTTCCAGCGGGCTAATGAGCAGTTCTTC.

V gene TRBV9 combines with J gene TRBJ2-5; no definite D call. V gave up 0 bases and J gave up 6 bases, with 3 bases separating them. Germline V gene lookup returns CDR1 SGDLS and CDR2 YYNGEE. CDR3 length: 11 amino acids. DNA of the CDR3: TGTGCCAGCAGCGTAGATAAGACCCAGTACTTC. It specifies CASSVDKTQYF.

V gene TRBV6-1 combines with J gene TRBJ1-1; D uncertain. The germline V and J ends were trimmed by 3 bases and 10 bases, with 18 bases remaining between them. Germline loops: CDR1 MNHNS, CDR2 SASEGT. The CDR3 is made up of 14 amino acids. CDR3 nucleotide sequence: TGTGCCAGCAGTGAGGGCCAGGATATAGGTATAGCTTTCTTT. Translating gives CASSEGQDIGIAFF.

The chain has TRBV5-4 and TRBJ1-6; D ambiguous. In germline, CDR1 is SGHNT, CDR2 YYREEE (reference sequence). Trimming left V 4 bases short and J 7 bases short, with 12 bases between. This CDR3 region has 14 residues. The DNA of the CDR3 is TGTGCCAGCAGCACCTGGACGGGGAATTCACCCCTCCACTTT. Residues: CASSTWTGNSPLHF.

The chain joins TRBV5-1 to TRBJ2-3; 11 nucleotides line up with TRBD2. With V trimmed by 3 bases and J by 3 bases, 6 bases remained unmatched. In germline, CDR1 is SGHRS, CDR2 YFSETQ. This CDR3 has 16 residues. CDR3 sequence (DNA): TGCGCCAGCAGCTGGGAGACTAGCGGGGTGACAGATACGCAGTATTTT. This codes for CASSWETSGVTDTQYF.

This chain links TRBV7-9 with TRBJ1-1; tentative D call: TRBD1 (5 bases). The CDR3 runs 12 residues. V was cut by 3 bases and J by 8 bases, with 10 bases left in between. Germline lookup yields CDR1 SEHNR and CDR2 FQNEAQ (reference sequence). CDR3 sequence: CASSLTEREAFF. The CDR3 DNA reads as TGTGCCAGCAGCTTGACAGAGAGAGAAGCTTTCTTT.

The chain is built from TRBV19 and TRBJ1-6; TRBD1 matches 11 bases. The CDR3 is 16 residues long. Trimming at V came to 6 bases and at J to 9 bases, leaving 10 bases not matched to a gene. CDR1 LNHDA and CDR2 SQIVND come from the germline V gene (reference sequence). The DNA for the CDR3 is TGTGCCAGTAGCGCCAAGGGACAGGGGGATGTTTCACCCCTCCACTTT. Protein product: CASSAKGQGDVSPLHF.

The chain couples TRBV4-2 to TRBJ1-5, with TRBD1 identical over 8 bases. Germline trimming cut 0 bases from V and 8 bases from J; bases unmatched to any gene: 6. Germline CDR1 LGHNA, CDR2 YNFKEQ. This CDR3 contains 15 residues. CDR3 protein: CASSQDQGAGKPQHF. CDR3 sequence (DNA): TGTGCCAGCAGCCAAGATCAGGGGGCAGGGAAGCCCCAGCATTTT.

The genes are TRBV27 and TRBJ2-7; the match to TRBD2 covers 7 bases. The ends lost 6 bases at V and 4 bases at J; junction bases unmatched: 6. This CDR3 comprises 13 residues. Germline CDR1 and CDR2: MNHEY and SMNVEV (reference sequence). The CDR3: CASRTGGRYEQYF. Written as DNA, the CDR3 is TGTGCCAGCAGAACGGGGGGTCGGTACGAGCAGTACTTC.

V usage is TRBV5-1 and J usage is TRBJ2-3, with 16 positions matching TRBD2. The V gene end was trimmed by 3 bases and the J gene end by 2 bases; junction bases not matched to a gene: 3. Per the germline V gene, CDR1 is SGHRS and CDR2 is YFSETQ. CDR3 length: 17 amino acids. The CDR3 sequence: CASSSGLAGGLTDTQYF. In DNA, the CDR3 is TGCGCCAGCAGCTCGGGACTAGCGGGAGGGCTCACAGATACGCAGTATTTT.

The V gene is TRBV7-2, the J gene TRBJ1-6; a possible D gene is TRBD1 (5 bases). CDR1 is SGHTA, CDR2 FQGNSA, per germline. The CDR3 spans 16 residues. The V and J ends lost 0 bases and 7 bases respectively, with 13 bases between them. CDR3 in DNA: TGTGCCAGCAGCTTAGCTGGGGCAGTTGAGAATTCACCCCTCCACTTT. Translation gives CASSLAGAVENSPLHF. Together with reference TRBV7-2 and TRBJ1-6, the CDR3 gives the full variable domain: GAGVSQSPSNKVTEKGKDVELRCDPISGHTALYWYRQSLGQGLEFLIYFQGNSAPDKSGLPSDRFSAERTGGSVSTLTIQRTQQEDSAVYLCASSLAGAVENSPLHFGNGTRLTVT.

The V and J genes are TRBV18 and TRBJ2-7; 10 positions agree with TRBD2. Germline assignment: CDR1 KGHSH and CDR2 LQKENI. The trim removed 3 bases at V and 3 bases at J, leaving 2 bases unmatched. The CDR3 is 14 residues long. CDR3 bases: TGTGCCAGCTCACCGGCTAGCGGGAGCTACGAGCAGTACTTC. Translating it yields CASSPASGSYEQYF.

V is TRBV9 and J is TRBJ2-3; D is unresolved. The CDR3 totals 14 residues. CDR1 and CDR2 from the germline V gene are SGDLS and YYNGEE. Trimming removed 0 bases from V and 4 bases from J, with 9 bases in between. The CDR3: CASSVGASPDTQYF. For the CDR3, the DNA is TGTGCCAGCAGCGTAGGCGCAAGTCCAGATACGCAGTATTTT.

The chain links TRBV5-1 to TRBJ1-4, with 10 positions matching TRBD1. This CDR3 is 14 amino acids long. The germline V gene has CDR1 SGHRS and CDR2 YFSETQ. V gave up 2 bases and J gave up 14 bases; unmatched junction bases: 9. The CDR3 here is CASSLLDRGGMLFF. The CDR3 DNA is TGCGCCAGCAGCTTATTGGACAGGGGGGGAATGCTGTTTTTT.

The J gene is TRBJ2-2, the V gene TRBV5-1; weak D call: TRBD1 (5 bases). Germline CDR1 and CDR2: SGHRS and YFSETQ. V shed 6 bases and J shed 5 bases, with 17 bases lying between them. The CDR3 runs 15 residues. The CDR3 region has the DNA TGCGCCAGCACCATGTCAGGGATGGGGACCGGGGAGCTGTTTTTT. Translating gives CASTMSGMGTGELFF.

The CDR3 coding sequence is TGCGCCAGCAGCTACGACAGCTACGAGCAGTACTTC. Encoded protein: CASSYDSYEQYF. The chain is built from TRBV5-1 and TRBJ2-7; D is possibly TRBD1 (5 bases). V lost 3 bases to trimming and J lost 3 bases, with 7 bases between them. The CDR3 extends over 12 amino acids. Germline values: CDR1 SGHRS, CDR2 YFSETQ.

This chain uses TRBV4-3 with TRBJ1-2, with 9 bases aligning to TRBD1. V trimming: 4 bases; J trimming: 0 bases; junction bases outside the gene matches: 6. CDR3 size: 16 residues. CDR1 is LGHNA and CDR2 is YSLEER in the germline V gene. The CDR3 sequence is CASSPVGTGTNYGYTF. The CDR3 region has the DNA TGCGCCAGCAGCCCGGTCGGGACAGGGACTAACTATGGCTACACCTTC.

The chain links TRBV5-1 to TRBJ2-1, with TRBD1 matching over 10 bases. The length of the CDR3 is 14 residues. With V trimmed by 5 bases and J by 6 bases, 5 bases remained unmatched. Germline V gene data show CDR1 as SGHRS and CDR2 as YFSETQ. CDR3 loop: CASRQGQGINEQFF. The DNA of the CDR3 is TGCGCCAGCAGACAGGGACAGGGGATCAATGAGCAGTTCTTC.

This chain links TRBV5-6 with TRBJ1-2, with 10 bases fitting TRBD1. The germline V gene has CDR1 SGHDT and CDR2 YYEEEE. V trimming: 3 bases; J trimming: 4 bases; junction bases outside the gene matches: 3. This CDR3 region has 14 residues. The CDR3 loop reads CASSYRDRGYGYTF. CDR3 nucleotide sequence: TGTGCCAGCAGCTACCGGGACAGGGGCTATGGCTACACCTTC.

This sequence joins TRBV9 and TRBJ1-1; a possible D gene is TRBD1 (5 bases). V lost 2 bases and J 0 bases, leaving 8 bases between the germline ends. Per the germline V gene, CDR1 is SGDLS and CDR2 is YYNGEE. CDR3 length equals 14 residues. CDR3 sequence (DNA): TGTGCCAGCAGCGTGGACAACATGAACACTGAAGCTTTCTTT. This codes for CASSVDNMNTEAFF.

The chain joins TRBV7-9 to TRBJ2-3; weak D call: TRBD2 (5 bases). Between the trimmed V and J ends, which lost 5 bases and 3 bases, there was a span of 9 bases. Germline V gene sequence: CDR1 SEHNR, CDR2 FQNEAQ (reference sequence). The CDR3 covers 13 residues. The CDR3: CASSPPGTDTQYF. As DNA, the CDR3 is TGTGCCAGCAGCCCACCGGGGACAGATACGCAGTATTTT.

The chain carries TRBV2 and TRBJ2-5; possibly TRBD2 for D (5 bases). Trimming took 4 bases from V and 5 from J, leaving 11 bases between them. Germline CDR1 is SNHLY and CDR2 is FYNNEI. The CDR3 covers 13 residues. The CDR3 DNA sequence: TGTGCCAGCAGTGGCAGGCCGGGGGAGACCCAGTACTTC. Protein product: CASSGRPGETQYF.

The V and J genes are TRBV6-5 and TRBJ1-2; 7 positions match TRBD1. CDR3 length: 13 amino acids. The ends lost 5 bases at V and 5 bases at J; junction bases unmatched: 5. Germline V gives CDR1 MNHEY, CDR2 SVGAGI. The CDR3, as DNA: TGTGCCAGCAGTCCGGGACAGATTTATGGCTACACCTTC. This translates into CASSPGQIYGYTF.

The chain has TRBV4-1 and TRBJ2-4; 7 bases match TRBD1. The CDR3 sequence is 15 residues long. The germline V gene has CDR1 MGHRA and CDR2 YSYEKL. V shed 4 bases and J 6 bases; nucleotides not matched to a gene: 9. The CDR3 spells CASSLTGAQGNIQYF. As DNA, the CDR3 is TGCGCCAGCAGCCTTACAGGGGCCCAGGGAAACATTCAGTACTTC.

Of note for this clone: Other DNA sequences in the same sample also yield this CDR3. This sequence joins TRBV18 and TRBJ1-1; D remains unclear. Germline-derived CDR1 and CDR2 are KGHSH and LQKENI. The V end was cut by 3 bases, the J end by 1 base, with 9 bases between. There are 14 residues in the CDR3. The CDR3 nucleotides read TGTGCCAGCTCACCTGGAGGAGGGAACACTGAAGCTTTCTTT. Its protein is CASSPGGGNTEAFF.

The CDR3 region has the DNA TGTGCCAGCAGCTCCTCCACTAGCGGGGGAAACACCGGGGAGCTGTTTTTT. Protein product: CASSSSTSGGNTGELFF. The rearrangement links TRBV7-9 to TRBJ2-2, with 11 bases lining up with TRBD2. V was pared by 4 bases and J by 2 bases, with 6 bases of the junction left unmatched. Per the germline V gene, CDR1 is SEHNR and CDR2 is FQNEAQ (reference sequence). The CDR3 spans 17 residues.